Listed below are T cell receptor beta chains from one sample, sequenced in a study of blood T cell repertoires in COVID-19. Using immunoSEQ multiplex PCR, the repertoire was profiled, and TCRdb retains in-frame clones only, with some absent. The repertoire includes about 91,000 clones, 85% to 90% of them detected once, and around 5% sits in the top ten. The sample consisted of peripheral blood. Receptor source: a woman of 80 years or more with active COVID-19. The CDR3 runs from the conserved cysteine through the conserved F or W. A D gene is named only where the DNA matches it firmly. Size is stated for part of the rows, as once, few or many counts, or as a class when the clone is expanded.

NA TRBJ2-5 NA TRBV7-7 CASSLHLSLRETQYF TGTGCCAGCAGCTTGCACCTATCTTTGCGAGAGACCCAGTACTTC
NA TRBJ2-4 NA TRBV12-3/TRBV12-4 CASSLQGFDIQYF TGTGCCAGCAGTTTACAGGGTTTCGACATTCAGTACTTC
NA TRBJ1-2 NA TRBV28 CASSQRAGRSSKNGYTF TGTGCCAGCAGTCAGAGGGCGGGGCGGTCGTCGAAAAATGGCTACACCTTC
NA TRBJ1-1 NA TRBV7-9 CASSHTGGGAKAFF TGTGCCAGCAGCCACACGGGGGGGGGTGCCAAGGCTTTCTTT
TRBD2 TRBJ2-3 NA TRBV28 CASSLGREGYF TGTGCCAGCAGCCTGGGGCGGGAGGGATATTTT
NA TRBJ1-1 NA TRBV28 CASSLSRTEAFF TGTGCCAGCAGTTTATCGAGGACTGAAGCTTTCTTT
NA TRBJ2-7 once TRBV7-2 CASSSAYEQYF TGTGCCAGCAGCTCCGCCTACGAGCAGTACTTC
NA TRBJ1-1 NA TRBV18 CASSLGVGQSNTEAFF TGTGCCAGCTCCCTCGGAGTCGGACAGTCGAACACTGAAGCTTTCTTT
TRBD2 TRBJ2-3 NA TRBV5-8 CASSLGRLAITDTQYF TGTGCCAGCAGCTTGGGGAGACTAGCGATCACAGATACGCAGTATTTT
NA TRBJ1-4 NA TRBV16 CASSPYRASGTNEKLFF TGTGCCAGCAGCCCGTACAGGGCTTCGGGAACTAATGAAAAACTGTTTTTT
TRBD1 TRBJ1-2 NA TRBV24-1 CATSDSTGNYGYTF TGTGCCACCAGTGATTCGACAGGGAACTATGGCTACACCTTC
NA TRBJ1-4 NA TRBV4-3 CASSEGRINEKLFF TGCGCCAGCAGCGAGGGTCGGATCAATGAAAAACTGTTTTTT
NA TRBJ1-5 NA TRBV5-6 CASSLRQVNQPQHF TGTGCCAGCAGCCTCCGACAGGTCAATCAGCCCCAGCATTTT
TRBD2 TRBJ2-7 NA TRBV28 CASQTGLAGIYEQYF TGTGCCAGCCAAACCGGGCTAGCGGGGATCTACGAGCAGTACTTC
TRBD1 TRBJ1-2 NA TRBV19 CASRRTGGNYGYTF TGTGCCAGTAGGAGGACAGGGGGCAACTATGGCTACACCTTC
NA TRBJ2-2 NA TRBV7-2 CASSPTRADVGELFF TGTGCCAGCAGCCCCACTCGTGCCGATGTCGGGGAGCTGTTTTTT
NA TRBJ1-4 NA TRBV4-2 CASSQDAVTNEKLFF TGTGCCAGCAGCCAGGATGCGGTCACTAATGAAAAACTGTTTTTT
TRBD1 TRBJ2-7 NA TRBV12-5 CASGSGDRGTGGAYEQYF TGTGCTAGTGGTTCCGGCGATAGGGGGACAGGGGGAGCCTACGAGCAGTACTTC
TRBD1 TRBJ2-5 NA TRBV3-1/TRBV3-2 CASSQTGGETQYF TGTGCCAGCAGCCAAACAGGGGGCGAGACCCAGTACTTC
NA TRBJ1-2 NA TRBV6-4 CASSAARGYTF TGTGCCAGCAGTGCCGCGCGTGGCTACACCTTC